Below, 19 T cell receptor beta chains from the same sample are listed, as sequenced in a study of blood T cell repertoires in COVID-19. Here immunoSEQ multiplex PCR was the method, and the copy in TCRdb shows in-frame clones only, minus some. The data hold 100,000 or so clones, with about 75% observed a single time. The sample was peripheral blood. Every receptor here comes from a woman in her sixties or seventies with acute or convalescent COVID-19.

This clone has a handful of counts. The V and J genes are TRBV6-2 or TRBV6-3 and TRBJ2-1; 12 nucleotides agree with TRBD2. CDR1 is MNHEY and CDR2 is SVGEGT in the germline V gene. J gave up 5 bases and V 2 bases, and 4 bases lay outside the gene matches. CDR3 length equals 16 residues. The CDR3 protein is CASSYLAGGLHNEQFF. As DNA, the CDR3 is TGTGCCAGCAGTTACCTAGCGGGGGGGCTCCACAATGAGCAGTTCTTC.

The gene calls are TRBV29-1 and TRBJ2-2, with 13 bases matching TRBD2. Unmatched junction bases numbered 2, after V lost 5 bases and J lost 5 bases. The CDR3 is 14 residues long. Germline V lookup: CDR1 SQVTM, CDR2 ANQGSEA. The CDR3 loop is CSVSGLAGTGELFF. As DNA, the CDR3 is TGCAGCGTTTCGGGACTAGCGGGGACCGGGGAGCTGTTTTTT.

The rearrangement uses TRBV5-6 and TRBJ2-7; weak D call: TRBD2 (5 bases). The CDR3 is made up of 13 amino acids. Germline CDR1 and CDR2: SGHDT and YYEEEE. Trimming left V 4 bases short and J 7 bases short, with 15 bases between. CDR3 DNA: TGTGCCAGCAGCAACTTACCGGACTCTGAGCAGTACTTC. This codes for CASSNLPDSEQYF.

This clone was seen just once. For the CDR3, the DNA is TGTGCCAGCAGCAAGGCCCCAGTGAATCAGCCCCAGCATTTT. Translating gives CASSKAPVNQPQHF. V and J are TRBV21-1 and TRBJ1-5; TRBD1 reflects the table's D call only, with no check against the DNA. TRBV21-1 is annotated as a pseudogene. This CDR3 spans 14 amino acids.

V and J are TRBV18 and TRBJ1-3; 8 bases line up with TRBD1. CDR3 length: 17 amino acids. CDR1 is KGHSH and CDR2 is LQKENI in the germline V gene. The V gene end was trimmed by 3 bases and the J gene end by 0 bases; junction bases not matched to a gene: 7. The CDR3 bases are TGTGCCAGCTCACCCCCCGGGACAGGCCTCTCTGGAAACACCATATATTTT. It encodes CASSPPGTGLSGNTIYF.

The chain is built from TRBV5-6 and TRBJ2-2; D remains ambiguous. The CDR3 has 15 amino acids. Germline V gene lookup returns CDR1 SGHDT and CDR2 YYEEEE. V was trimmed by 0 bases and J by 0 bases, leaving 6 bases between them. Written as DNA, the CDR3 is TGTGCCAGCAGCTTGGGGCATGCGAACACCGGGGAGCTGTTTTTT. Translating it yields CASSLGHANTGELFF.

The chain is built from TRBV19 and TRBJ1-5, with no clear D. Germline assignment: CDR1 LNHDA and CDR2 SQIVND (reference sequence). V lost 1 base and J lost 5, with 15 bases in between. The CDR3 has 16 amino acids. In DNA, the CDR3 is TGTGCCAGTAGTATAGGTGCCGCCCTTCAGGATCAGCCCCAGCATTTT. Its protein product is CASSIGAALQDQPQHF.

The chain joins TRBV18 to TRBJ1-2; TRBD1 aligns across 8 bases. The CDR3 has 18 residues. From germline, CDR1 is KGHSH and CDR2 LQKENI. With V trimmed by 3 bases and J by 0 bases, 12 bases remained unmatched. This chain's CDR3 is CASSPRTGGAFANYGYTF. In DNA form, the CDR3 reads TGTGCCAGCTCACCGCGAACAGGGGGGGCTTTTGCTAACTATGGCTACACCTTC.

The CDR3 loop is CASSRGQAPYGYTF. The CDR3 region has the DNA TGTGCCAGCTCACGCGGACAGGCCCCCTATGGCTACACCTTC. This rearrangement joins TRBV18 to TRBJ1-2, with TRBD1 matching 7 bases. Germline V lookup: CDR1 KGHSH, CDR2 LQKENI. V shed 4 bases, J shed 4 bases, and the junction held 6 bases outside the gene matches. This CDR3 spans 14 amino acids.

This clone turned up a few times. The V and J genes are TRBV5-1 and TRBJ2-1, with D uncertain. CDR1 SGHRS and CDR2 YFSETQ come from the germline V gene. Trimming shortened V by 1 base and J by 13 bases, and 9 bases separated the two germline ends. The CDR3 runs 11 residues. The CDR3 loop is CASSLSFLQFF. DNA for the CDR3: TGCGCCAGCAGCTTGTCCTTTCTCCAGTTCTTC. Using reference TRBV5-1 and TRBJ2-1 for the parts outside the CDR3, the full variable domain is KAGVTQTPRYLIKTRGQQVTLSCSPISGHRSVSWYQQTPGQGLQFLFEYFSETQRNKGNFPGRFSGRQFSNSRSEMNVSTLELGDSALYLCASSLSFLQFFGPGTRLTVL.

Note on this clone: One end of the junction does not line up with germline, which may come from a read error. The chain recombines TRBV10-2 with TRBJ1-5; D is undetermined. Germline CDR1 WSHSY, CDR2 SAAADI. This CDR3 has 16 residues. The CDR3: CASSVLALSSHQPQHF. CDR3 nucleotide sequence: TGCGCCAGCAGTGTGTTGGCCCTAAGTAGCCATCAGCCCCAGCATTTT.

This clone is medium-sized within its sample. CDR3 region: CASSSPGQGVYEQYF. The CDR3 region has the DNA TGTGCCAGCAGTTCACCAGGACAGGGGGTCTACGAGCAGTACTTC. The chain employs TRBV6-5 and TRBJ2-7; 10 nucleotides align to TRBD1. The germline gives CDR1 MNHEY, CDR2 SVGAGI. V dropped 4 bases and J dropped 3; count of bases not matched to a gene: 6. CDR3 size: 15 residues.

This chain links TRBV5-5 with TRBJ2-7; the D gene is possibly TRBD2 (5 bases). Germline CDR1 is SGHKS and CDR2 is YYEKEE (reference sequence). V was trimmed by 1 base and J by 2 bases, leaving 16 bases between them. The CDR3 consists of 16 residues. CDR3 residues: CASSLSGGLATYEQYF. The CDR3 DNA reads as TGTGCCAGCAGCTTGTCAGGCGGACTGGCAACCTACGAGCAGTACTTC.

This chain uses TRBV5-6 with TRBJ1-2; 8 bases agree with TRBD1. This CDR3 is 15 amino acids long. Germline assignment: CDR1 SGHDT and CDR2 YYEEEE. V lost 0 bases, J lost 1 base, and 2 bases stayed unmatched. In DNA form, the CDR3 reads TGTGCCAGCAGCTTGGTGGACAGGGTTAACTATGGCTACACCTTC. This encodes CASSLVDRVNYGYTF.

CDR3 DNA: TGTGCCAGCAGCCCTCAGGGGTGGTTGGAGCAGTACTTC. Amino acid sequence: CASSPQGWLEQYF. This sequence joins TRBV28 and TRBJ2-7; tentatively, D is TRBD1 (6 bases). This CDR3 has 13 amino acids. In germline, CDR1 is MDHEN, CDR2 SYDVKM. The V end lost 6 bases, the J end lost 7 bases, and 16 bases lay between the germline ends. The full variable domain, in which reference TRBV28 and TRBJ2-7 provide the parts outside the CDR3, is DVKVTQSSRYLVKRTGEKVFLECVQDMDHENMFWYRQDPGLGLRLIYFSYDVKMKEKGDIPEGYSVSREKKERFSLILESASTNQTSMYLCASSPQGWLEQYFGPGTRLTVT.

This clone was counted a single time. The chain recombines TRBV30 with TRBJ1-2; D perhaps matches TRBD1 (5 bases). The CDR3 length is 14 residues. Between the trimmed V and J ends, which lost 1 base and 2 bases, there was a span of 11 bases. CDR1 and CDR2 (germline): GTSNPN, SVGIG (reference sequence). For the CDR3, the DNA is TGTGCCTGGAGTGCCAGACAGCTAAACTATGGCTACACCTTC. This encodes CAWSARQLNYGYTF. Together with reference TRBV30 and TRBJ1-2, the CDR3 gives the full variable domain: SQTIHQWPATLVQPVGSPLSLECTVEGTSNPNLYWYRQAAGRGLQLLFYSVGIGQISSEVPQNLSASRPQDRQFILSSKKLLLSDSGFYLCAWSARQLNYGYTFGSGTRLTVV.

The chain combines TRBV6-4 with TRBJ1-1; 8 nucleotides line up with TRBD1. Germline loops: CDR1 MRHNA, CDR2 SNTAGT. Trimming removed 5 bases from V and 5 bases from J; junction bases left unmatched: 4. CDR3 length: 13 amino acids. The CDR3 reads CASSTDRATEAFF. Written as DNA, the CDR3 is TGTGCCAGCAGTACGGACAGGGCGACTGAAGCTTTCTTT.

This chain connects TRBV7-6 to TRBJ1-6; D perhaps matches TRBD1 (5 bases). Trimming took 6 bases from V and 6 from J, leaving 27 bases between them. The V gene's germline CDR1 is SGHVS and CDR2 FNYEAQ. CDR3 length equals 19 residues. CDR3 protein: CASSSSKGPLMGFNSPLHF. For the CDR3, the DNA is TGTGCCAGCAGTTCGTCTAAGGGGCCCTTAATGGGCTTTAATTCACCCCTCCACTTT.

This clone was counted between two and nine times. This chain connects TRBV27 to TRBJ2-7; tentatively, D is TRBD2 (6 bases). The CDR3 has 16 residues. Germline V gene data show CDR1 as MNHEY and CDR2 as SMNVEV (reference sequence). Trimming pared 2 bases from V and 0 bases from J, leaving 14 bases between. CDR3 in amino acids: CASSLLAGPSSYEQYF. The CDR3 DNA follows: TGTGCCAGCAGTTTACTGGCGGGACCGAGCTCCTACGAGCAGTACTTC.